The rows below give T cell receptor beta chains drawn from one sample of a study of blood T cell repertoires in COVID-19. Profiled with immunoSEQ multiplex PCR; TCRdb holds only in-frame clones, not every one. The sample lists approximately 290,000 clones; approximately 89% were seen once. Sequenced material: peripheral blood. These receptors were taken from a woman aged 25 to 45 with COVID-19, enrolled during active disease. Each CDR3 is given with its conserved first and last residue. D genes are given only for firm matches. Size is omitted from some rows. Given values are once, few, many or a class for expanded clones.

CDR3nt: TGTGCCACCAATTATGGCTACACCTTC; CDR3aa: CATNYGYTF; abundance: NA; j_gene: TRBJ1-2; v_gene: TRBV2; d_gene: NA
CDR3nt: TGTGCCAGTAGTATAACAGCGGACAGGGGCCCTCTCTTGGGAATTGGCTACACCTTC; CDR3aa: CASSITADRGPLLGIGYTF; abundance: NA; j_gene: TRBJ1-2; v_gene: TRBV19; d_gene: TRBD1
CDR3nt: TGTGCCATCAGTGAGTCGGTATTAGGGCAGGGTATAGAGACCCAGTACTTC; CDR3aa: CAISESVLGQGIETQYF; abundance: NA; j_gene: TRBJ2-5; v_gene: TRBV10-3; d_gene: NA
CDR3nt: TGTGCCTGGAGTGGAGACAGGGGAATTGCAGATACGCAGTATTTT; CDR3aa: CAWSGDRGIADTQYF; abundance: once; j_gene: TRBJ2-3; v_gene: TRBV30; d_gene: TRBD1
CDR3nt: TGTGCCAGCAGCTTGGCACTAGCGGGGAGGGGGACCCAGTACTTC; CDR3aa: CASSLALAGRGTQYF; abundance: NA; j_gene: TRBJ2-5; v_gene: TRBV5-6; d_gene: TRBD2
CDR3nt: TGTGCCAGCAGTTTATTGGGGGCCGGCTACACCTTC; CDR3aa: CASSLLGAGYTF; abundance: NA; j_gene: TRBJ1-2; v_gene: TRBV28; d_gene: NA
CDR3nt: TGTGCCAGCAGCTTAGCGAGGTTCGGGGTGGGCTCTGGGGCCAACGTCCTGACTTTC; CDR3aa: CASSLARFGVGSGANVLTF; abundance: NA; j_gene: TRBJ2-6; v_gene: TRBV7-9; d_gene: NA
CDR3nt: TGCGCCAGCAGTGAGTCCGGACAGGGGAGGAACGAGCAGTACTTC; CDR3aa: CASSESGQGRNEQYF; abundance: NA; j_gene: TRBJ2-7; v_gene: TRBV10-1; d_gene: TRBD1
CDR3nt: TGTGCCTGGAGTGTCGGTAGCGGGAGGTACAATGAGCAGTTCTTC; CDR3aa: CAWSVGSGRYNEQFF; abundance: NA; j_gene: TRBJ2-1; v_gene: TRBV30; d_gene: TRBD2
CDR3nt: TGCGCCAGCAGCTCAGATGGAGGACAGGGTGCCTACGAGCAGTACTTC; CDR3aa: CASSSDGGQGAYEQYF; abundance: NA; j_gene: TRBJ2-7; v_gene: TRBV5-1; d_gene: TRBD1
CDR3nt: TGTGCCAGCAGCTTAGGGGGATCCTCTAGCGGTCCCCGGAATGAGCAGTTCTTC; CDR3aa: CASSLGGSSSGPRNEQFF; abundance: NA; j_gene: TRBJ2-1; v_gene: TRBV7-2; d_gene: TRBD2
CDR3nt: TGTGCCAGCAGTGAAGGAACAGGGGGCCCCTATAATTCACCCCTCCACTTT; CDR3aa: CASSEGTGGPYNSPLHF; abundance: once; j_gene: TRBJ1-6; v_gene: TRBV2; d_gene: TRBD1
CDR3nt: TGTGCCAGCAGCTTAGTCGGTAGCGGGAGGTCAAGAAACATTCAGTACTTC; CDR3aa: CASSLVGSGRSRNIQYF; abundance: NA; j_gene: TRBJ2-4; v_gene: TRBV11-2; d_gene: TRBD2
CDR3nt: TGCAGCGTTGTCAGGACTGGGGCCAACGTCCTGACTTTC; CDR3aa: CSVVRTGANVLTF; abundance: NA; j_gene: TRBJ2-6; v_gene: TRBV29-1; d_gene: NA
CDR3nt: TGTGCCAGCAGTCCCCTCTTCACAGATACGCAGTATTTT; CDR3aa: CASSPLFTDTQYF; abundance: NA; j_gene: TRBJ2-3; v_gene: TRBV6-5; d_gene: NA